The rows below give T cell receptor beta chains drawn from one sample of a study of quantifying T cell responses using KT2 cells. TCRdb recomputed calls from the UMI-ligation and nested PCR reads with MiXCR, one row per CDR3 protein. The table lists around 35,000 distinct CDR3 sequences, about 9.3% of them singletons. Sequencing input: PBMCs spiked with cells of the T cell clone KT2. These receptors were taken from a human donor. Both conserved end residues are part of each CDR3. The order of the fields is D gene, clone size, J gene, V gene, CDR3 DNA, CDR3 protein. A D gene is named only where the DNA matches it firmly. Not every row has a clone size; where given, it reads once, few, many or a size class.

. | . | TRBJ2-1 | TRBV30 | TGTGCCTGGGCCACGACAGGAAGGGGCGAGCAGTTCTTC | CAWATTGRGEQFF
. | few | TRBJ2-2 | TRBV2 | TGTGCCAGCACCCAGGACAGATCGACCGGGGAGCTGTTTTTT | CASTQDRSTGELFF
. | few | TRBJ2-7 | TRBV3-1 | TGTGCCAGCAGCGCCGTGTCTAGGGCCTCCTACGAGCAGTACTTC | CASSAVSRASYEQYF
. | many | TRBJ1-1 | TRBV6-6 | TGTGCCAGCATCCAAACGACTGCGAACACTGAAGCTTTCTTT | CASIQTTANTEAFF
TRBD1 | many | TRBJ2-7 | TRBV11-1 | TGTGCCAGCAGCCCGCGACAGGGGCCGTCCTACGAGCAGTACTTC | CASSPRQGPSYEQYF
TRBD2 | many | TRBJ2-1 | TRBV30 | TGTGCCTGGAGTTCTAGCGGGAACTGGGATGAGCAGTTCTTC | CAWSSSGNWDEQFF
. | many | TRBJ1-1 | TRBV7-3 | TGTGCCAGCAGCTTAACCCCAGGGTTCACTGAAGCTTTCTTT | CASSLTPGFTEAFF
. | few | TRBJ2-5 | TRBV29-1 | TGCAGCGTTGAGCCGGAAGAGACCCAGTACTTC | CSVEPEETQYF
. | many | TRBJ1-3 | TRBV6-6 | TGTGCCAGCAGTTACCCGAAAACAGTGGAAGATGGTGGAAACACCATATATTTT | CASSYPKTVEDGGNTIYF
TRBD1 | many | TRBJ2-6 | TRBV6-1 | TGTGCCAGCAGTCCCTCGTGGGACAGCCGCTCTGGGGCCAACGTCCTGACTTTC | CASSPSWDSRSGANVLTF
. | . | TRBJ1-5 | TRBV27 | TGTGCCAGCAGTTCAGGACACAATCAGCCCCAGCATTTT | CASSSGHNQPQHF
. | few | TRBJ1-5 | TRBV7-2 | TGTGCCAGCAGCTTAGTCGGTGGATCCGGCAATCAGCCCCAGCATTTT | CASSLVGGSGNQPQHF
TRBD1 | . | TRBJ1-6 | TRBV5-4 | TGTGCCAGCAGCTCTGGACAGGCGATTGGTTCACCCCTCCACTTT | CASSSGQAIGSPLHF
TRBD2 | few | TRBJ2-3 | TRBV6-2/TRBV6-3 | TGTGCCAGCATAAACGGGGGGTTCGCAGATACGCAGTATTTT | CASINGGFADTQYF
TRBD1 | many | TRBJ1-6 | TRBV10-1 | TGCGCCAGCAGCCTGGGACAGGCCGATTCACCCCTCCACTTT | CASSLGQADSPLHF
. | many | TRBJ1-1 | TRBV5-1 | TGCGCCAGCAGCTCCAAAACATCGAACACTGAAGCTTTCTTT | CASSSKTSNTEAFF
TRBD2 | many | TRBJ2-3 | TRBV6-4 | TGTGCCAGCAGTGAGAACGCGGGGGGGAGCACAGATACGCAGTATTTT | CASSENAGGSTDTQYF
TRBD2 | . | TRBJ2-2 | TRBV5-5 | TGTGCCAGCAGCCAAGCAAACGGACTAGCGGGGGGGGGAAACACCGGGGAGCTGTTTTTT | CASSQANGLAGGGNTGELFF
. | . | TRBJ2-1 | TRBV5-6 | TGTGCCAGCAGCTTAGGGGCGAACAATGAGCAGTTCTTC | CASSLGANNEQFF
TRBD1 | many | TRBJ1-2 | TRBV3-1 | TGTGCCAGCAGCCAGGGACAGGTCGCTAACTATGGCTACACCTTC | CASSQGQVANYGYTF
TRBD2 | medium-sized | TRBJ2-4 | TRBV6-4 | TGTGCCAGCAGTGACTCCAGCGGGGGGGCGAACATTCAGTACTTC | CASSDSSGGANIQYF
. | . | TRBJ1-1 | TRBV19 | TGTGCCAGTACCGGACATCGCACTGAAGCTTTCTTT | CASTGHRTEAFF
TRBD2 | many | TRBJ2-7 | TRBV10-3 | TGTGCCATCAGTGAACCTAGCGGGAGAGGTGAGCAGTACTTC | CAISEPSGRGEQYF
. | . | TRBJ1-1 | TRBV7-3 | TGTGCCAGCAGCCCCGGACAGCCGGGTTACACTGAAGCTTTCTTT | CASSPGQPGYTEAFF
TRBD1 | many | TRBJ1-4 | TRBV29-1 | TGCAGCGTTTCGACAGGGGGAAAACTGTTTTTT | CSVSTGGKLFF
. | . | TRBJ1-1 | TRBV5-1 | TGCGCCAGCAGCTTGGAGAGGGGATACACTGAAGCTTTCTTT | CASSLERGYTEAFF
. | few | TRBJ2-7 | TRBV7-9 | TGTGCCAGCAGCTTAGTCGGTAACGAGCAGTACTTC | CASSLVGNEQYF
. | many | TRBJ2-1 | TRBV6-5 | TGTGCCAGCCGACGGGACGGACTATACAATGAGCAGTTCTTC | CASRRDGLYNEQFF
TRBD2 | few | TRBJ2-3 | TRBV2 | TGTGCCAGCAGACTAGCGGGGGGGCAAGATACGCAGTATTTT | CASRLAGGQDTQYF
. | many | TRBJ1-2 | TRBV4-2 | TGTGCCAGCAGCCAAGATCTTGGACCCTATGGCTACACCTTC | CASSQDLGPYGYTF
. | few | TRBJ1-3 | TRBV18 | TGTGCCAGCTCAACAAATACGGACGGAAACACCATATATTTT | CASSTNTDGNTIYF
. | many | TRBJ1-5 | TRBV12-3/TRBV12-4 | TGTGCCAGCAGTTGGCAGTATAGCAATCAGCCCCAGCATTTT | CASSWQYSNQPQHF
TRBD1 | . | TRBJ1-2 | TRBV14 | TGTGCCAGCAGCCGACAGGGGAGGTTAGCCTATGGCTACACCTTC | CASSRQGRLAYGYTF
TRBD2 | . | TRBJ2-7 | TRBV7-2 | TGTGCCAGCAGCTTAGGGTGGCTAGCGGGAGGCGAGCAGTACTTC | CASSLGWLAGGEQYF
. | few | TRBJ2-2 | TRBV7-6 | TGTGCCAGCAGCTTAGGGATCGGGGAGCTGTTTTTT | CASSLGIGELFF
TRBD2 | many | TRBJ2-1 | TRBV24-1 | TGTGCCACCACCCGAGGAGGAGGGACTAGCGACAATGAGCAGTTCTTC | CATTRGGGTSDNEQFF
TRBD2 | many | TRBJ2-3 | TRBV12-3/TRBV12-4 | TGTGCCAGCAGTTCGCTCATCGGGGGGGCGACGATAAGAGATACGCAGTATTTT | CASSSLIGGATIRDTQYF
TRBD2 | . | TRBJ2-7 | TRBV5-1 | TGCGCCAGCAGCTTACGGACGGGGGGACCAACGGACGAGCAGTACTTC | CASSLRTGGPTDEQYF
. | medium-sized | TRBJ1-2 | TRBV27 | TGTGCCAGCAGTTTTCGGGCTAACTATGGCTACACCTTC | CASSFRANYGYTF
TRBD1 | . | TRBJ1-1 | TRBV12-3/TRBV12-4 | TGTGCCAGCAGCCCGGGGGACAGGGGGCGGACTGAAGCTTTCTTT | CASSPGDRGRTEAFF